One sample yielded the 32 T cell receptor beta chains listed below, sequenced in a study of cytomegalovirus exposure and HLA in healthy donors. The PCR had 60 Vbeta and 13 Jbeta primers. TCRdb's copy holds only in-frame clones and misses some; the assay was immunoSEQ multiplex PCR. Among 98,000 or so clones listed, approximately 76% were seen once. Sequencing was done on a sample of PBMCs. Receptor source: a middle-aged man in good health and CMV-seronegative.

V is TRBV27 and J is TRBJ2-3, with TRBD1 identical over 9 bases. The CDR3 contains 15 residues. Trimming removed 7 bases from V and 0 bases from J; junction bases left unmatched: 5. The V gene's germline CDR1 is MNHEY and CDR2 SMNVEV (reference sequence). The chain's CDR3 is CASTKQGASTDTQYF. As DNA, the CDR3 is TGTGCCAGCACCAAACAGGGGGCTAGCACAGATACGCAGTATTTT.

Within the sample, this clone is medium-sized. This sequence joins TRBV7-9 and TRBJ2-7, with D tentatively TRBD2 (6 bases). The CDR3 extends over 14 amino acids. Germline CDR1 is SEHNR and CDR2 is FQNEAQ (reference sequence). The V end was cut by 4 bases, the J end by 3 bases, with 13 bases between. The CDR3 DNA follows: TGTGCCAGCAGCTCCCGGGACTCACACTACGAGCAGTACTTC. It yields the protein CASSSRDSHYEQYF.

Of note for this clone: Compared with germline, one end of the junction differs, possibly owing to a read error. The CDR3 DNA is TGTTCCAGCAGCTTAGAGGGTTCAGGGAACTATGGCTACACCTTC. It codes for CSSSLEGSGNYGYTF. The chain couples TRBV7-9 to TRBJ1-2; a weak D match, TRBD1 (5 bases). Germline loops: CDR1 SEHNR, CDR2 FQNEAQ (reference sequence). This CDR3 spans 15 amino acids.

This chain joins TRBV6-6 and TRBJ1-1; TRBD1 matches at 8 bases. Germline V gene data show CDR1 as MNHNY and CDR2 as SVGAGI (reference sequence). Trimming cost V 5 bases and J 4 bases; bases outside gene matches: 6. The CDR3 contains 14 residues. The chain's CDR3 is CASSPRTGSTEAFF. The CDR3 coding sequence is TGTGCCAGCAGTCCCCGGACAGGGAGCACTGAAGCTTTCTTT.

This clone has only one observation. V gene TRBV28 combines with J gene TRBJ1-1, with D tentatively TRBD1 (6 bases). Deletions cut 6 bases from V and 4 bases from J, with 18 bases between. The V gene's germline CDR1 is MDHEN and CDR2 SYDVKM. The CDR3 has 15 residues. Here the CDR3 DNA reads TGTGCCAGCAGCCCCGGGCGCAGGGGTATCACTGAAGCTTTCTTT. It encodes CASSPGRRGITEAFF. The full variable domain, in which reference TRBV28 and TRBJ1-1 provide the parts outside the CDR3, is DVKVTQSSRYLVKRTGEKVFLECVQDMDHENMFWYRQDPGLGLRLIYFSYDVKMKEKGDIPEGYSVSREKKERFSLILESASTNQTSMYLCASSPGRRGITEAFFGQGTRLTVV.

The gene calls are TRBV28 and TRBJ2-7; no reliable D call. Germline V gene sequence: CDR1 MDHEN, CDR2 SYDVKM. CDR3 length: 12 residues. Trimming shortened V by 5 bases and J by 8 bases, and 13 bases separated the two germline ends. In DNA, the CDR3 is TGTGCCAGCAGTGACCGTTGGGCGAAGCAGTACTTC. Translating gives CASSDRWAKQYF.

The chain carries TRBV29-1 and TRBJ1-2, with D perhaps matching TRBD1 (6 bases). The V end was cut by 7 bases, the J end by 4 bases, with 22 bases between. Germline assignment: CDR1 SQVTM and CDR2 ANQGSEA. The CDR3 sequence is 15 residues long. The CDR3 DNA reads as TGCAGCGCCTCAGACCTACCTGGGGGCTTCTATGGCTACACCTTC. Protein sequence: CSASDLPGGFYGYTF. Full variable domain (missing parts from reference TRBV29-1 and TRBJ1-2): SAVISQKPSRDICQRGTSLTIQCQVDSQVTMMFWYRQQPGQSLTLIATANQGSEATYESGFVIDKFPISRPNLTFSTLTVSNMSPEDSSIYLCSASDLPGGFYGYTFGSGTRLTVV.

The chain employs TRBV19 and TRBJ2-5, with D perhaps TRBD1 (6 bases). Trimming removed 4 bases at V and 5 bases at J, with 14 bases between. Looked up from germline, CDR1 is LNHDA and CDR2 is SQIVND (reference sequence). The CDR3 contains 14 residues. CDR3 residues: CASSTATGSETQYF. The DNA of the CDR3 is TGTGCCAGTAGTACCGCGACAGGTTCGGAGACCCAGTACTTC.

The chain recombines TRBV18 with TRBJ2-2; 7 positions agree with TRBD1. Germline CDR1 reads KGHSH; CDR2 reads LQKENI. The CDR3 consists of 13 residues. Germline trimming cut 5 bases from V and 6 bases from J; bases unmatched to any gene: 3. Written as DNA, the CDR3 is TGTGCCAGCTCATCAGACAGGGCCGGGGAGCTGTTTTTT. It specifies CASSSDRAGELFF.

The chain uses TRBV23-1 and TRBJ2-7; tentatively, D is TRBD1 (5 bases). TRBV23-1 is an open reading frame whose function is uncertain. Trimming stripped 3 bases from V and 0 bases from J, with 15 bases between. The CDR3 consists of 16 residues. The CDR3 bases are TGCGCCAGCAGTCAGGACCAGGGTAGTAGCTCCTACGAGCAGTACTTC. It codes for CASSQDQGSSSYEQYF.

CDR3 nucleotide sequence: TGTGCCAGCAGCTTGAACGCGGGAGGGCCATCGGGGAAAGGTACGCAGTATTTT. It encodes CASSLNAGGPSGKGTQYF. The V gene is TRBV7-9, the J gene TRBJ2-3; 9 bases match TRBD2. This CDR3 is 18 amino acids long. The junction had 18 bases not matched to a gene; V was cut back by 3 bases and J by 8 bases. The germline V gene has CDR1 SEHNR and CDR2 FQNEAQ (reference sequence).

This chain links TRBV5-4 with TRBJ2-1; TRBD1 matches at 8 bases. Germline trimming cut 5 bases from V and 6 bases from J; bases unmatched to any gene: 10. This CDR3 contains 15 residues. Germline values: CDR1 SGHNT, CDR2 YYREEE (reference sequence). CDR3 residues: CASRTRTGLPNEQFF. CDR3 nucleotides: TGTGCCAGCAGAACTCGGACAGGGCTTCCCAATGAGCAGTTCTTC. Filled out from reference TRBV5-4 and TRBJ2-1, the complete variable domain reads ETGVTQSPTHLIKTRGQQVTLRCSSQSGHNTVSWYQQALGQGPQFIFQYYREEENGRGNFPPRFSGLQFPNYSSELNVNALELDDSALYLCASRTRTGLPNEQFFGPGTRLTVL.

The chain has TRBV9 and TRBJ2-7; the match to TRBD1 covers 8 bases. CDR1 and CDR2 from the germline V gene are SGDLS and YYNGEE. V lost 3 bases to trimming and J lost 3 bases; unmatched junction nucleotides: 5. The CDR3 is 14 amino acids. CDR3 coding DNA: TGTGCCAGCAGCGGCGGACAGGGCGGCTACGAGCAGTACTTC. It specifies CASSGGQGGYEQYF.

The CDR3 is CASSSRGSAGGQAYNEQFF. The CDR3 nucleotides are TGTGCCAGCAGCTCCCGGGGGTCAGCGGGGGGCCAAGCCTACAATGAGCAGTTCTTC. The chain is built from TRBV9 and TRBJ2-1, with 9 nucleotides matching TRBD2. Germline V gives CDR1 SGDLS, CDR2 YYNGEE. The CDR3 extends over 19 amino acids. V dropped 4 bases and J dropped 2; count of bases not matched to a gene: 16.

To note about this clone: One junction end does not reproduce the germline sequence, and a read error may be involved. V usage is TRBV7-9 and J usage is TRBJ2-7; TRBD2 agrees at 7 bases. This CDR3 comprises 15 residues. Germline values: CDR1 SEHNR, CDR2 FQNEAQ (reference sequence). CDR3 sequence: CSSSLGGGVRDEQYF. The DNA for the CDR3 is TGTTCCAGCAGCTTAGGTGGGGGGGTACGAGACGAGCAGTACTTC.

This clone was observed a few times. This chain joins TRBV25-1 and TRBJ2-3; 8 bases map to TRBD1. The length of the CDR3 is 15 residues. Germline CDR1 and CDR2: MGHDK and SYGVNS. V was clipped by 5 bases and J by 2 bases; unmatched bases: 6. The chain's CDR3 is CASSLTGEVTDTQYF. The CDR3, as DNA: TGTGCCAGCAGTTTGACAGGGGAAGTCACAGATACGCAGTATTTT.

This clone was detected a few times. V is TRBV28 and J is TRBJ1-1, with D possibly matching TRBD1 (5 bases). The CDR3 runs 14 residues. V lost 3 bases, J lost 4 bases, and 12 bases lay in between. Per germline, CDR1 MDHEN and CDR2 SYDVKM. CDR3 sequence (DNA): TGTGCCAGCAGTTTCTCGGGGGAGGGCACTGAAGCTTTCTTT. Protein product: CASSFSGEGTEAFF.

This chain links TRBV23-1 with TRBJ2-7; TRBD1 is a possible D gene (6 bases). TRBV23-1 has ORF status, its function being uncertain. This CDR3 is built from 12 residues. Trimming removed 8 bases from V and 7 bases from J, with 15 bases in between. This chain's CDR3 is CASAWDTWEQYF. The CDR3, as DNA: TGCGCCAGCGCCTGGGACACATGGGAGCAGTACTTC.

CDR3 DNA sequence: TGTGCCAGTAGTCGCTCACAGGACAGGCAAATCACAGATACGCAGTATTTT. This gives the protein CASSRSQDRQITDTQYF. This sequence joins TRBV19 and TRBJ2-3; 7 nucleotides line up with TRBD1. Germline CDR1 reads LNHDA; CDR2 reads SQIVND (reference sequence). CDR3 length: 17 residues. With 5 bases clipped from V and 2 bases from J, the junction kept 13 bases outside the gene matches.

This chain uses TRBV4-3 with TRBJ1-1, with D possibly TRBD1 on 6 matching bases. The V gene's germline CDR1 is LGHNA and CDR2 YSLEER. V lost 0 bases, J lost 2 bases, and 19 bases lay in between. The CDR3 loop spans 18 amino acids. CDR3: CASSQDLGRYRVNTEAFF. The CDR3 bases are TGCGCCAGCAGCCAAGATTTAGGGCGCTACAGGGTAAACACTGAAGCTTTCTTT.

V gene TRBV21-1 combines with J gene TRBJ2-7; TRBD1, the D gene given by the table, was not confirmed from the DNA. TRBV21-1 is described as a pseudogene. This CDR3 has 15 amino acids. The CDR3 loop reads CASRVTGGPSYEQYF. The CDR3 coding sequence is TGTGCCAGCAGGGTAACAGGGGGCCCATCCTACGAGCAGTACTTC.

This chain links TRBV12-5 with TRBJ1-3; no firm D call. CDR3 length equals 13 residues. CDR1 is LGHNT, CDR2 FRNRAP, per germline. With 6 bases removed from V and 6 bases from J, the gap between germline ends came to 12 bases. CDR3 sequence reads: CASGSPVANTIYF. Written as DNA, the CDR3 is TGTGCTAGTGGGTCACCGGTCGCAAACACCATATATTTT.

The CDR3 nucleotides are TGTGCCAGCAGTACAGACAGCCCTAACTATGGCTACACCTTC. Translating it yields CASSTDSPNYGYTF. This chain uses TRBV28 with TRBJ1-2, with D possibly TRBD1 on 5 matching bases. The CDR3 contains 14 residues. The germline V gene encodes CDR1 MDHEN and CDR2 SYDVKM. The V end was cut by 5 bases, the J end by 0 bases, with 10 bases between.

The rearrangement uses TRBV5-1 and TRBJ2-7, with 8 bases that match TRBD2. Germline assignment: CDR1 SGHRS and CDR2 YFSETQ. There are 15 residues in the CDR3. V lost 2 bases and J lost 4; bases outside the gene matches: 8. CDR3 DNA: TGCGCCAGCAGCTTTGGCGGGGGGATAGAATACGAGCAGTACTTC. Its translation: CASSFGGGIEYEQYF.

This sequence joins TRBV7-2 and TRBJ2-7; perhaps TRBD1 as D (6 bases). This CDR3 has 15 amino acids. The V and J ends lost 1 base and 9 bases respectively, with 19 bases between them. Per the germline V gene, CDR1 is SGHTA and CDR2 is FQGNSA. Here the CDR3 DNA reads TGTGCCAGCAGCTTAGAAGTACAGGGATATGATGGGCAGTACTTC. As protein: CASSLEVQGYDGQYF. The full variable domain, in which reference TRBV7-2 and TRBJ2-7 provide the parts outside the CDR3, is GAGVSQSPSNKVTEKGKDVELRCDPISGHTALYWYRQSLGQGLEFLIYFQGNSAPDKSGLPSDRFSAERTGGSVSTLTIQRTQQEDSAVYLCASSLEVQGYDGQYFGPGTRLTVT.

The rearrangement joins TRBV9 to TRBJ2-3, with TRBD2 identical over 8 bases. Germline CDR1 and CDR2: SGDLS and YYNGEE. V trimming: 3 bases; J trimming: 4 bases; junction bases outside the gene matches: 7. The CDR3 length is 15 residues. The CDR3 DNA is TGTGCCAGCAGCGCGACGGGGGGGCAGGCAGATACGCAGTATTTT. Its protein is CASSATGGQADTQYF.

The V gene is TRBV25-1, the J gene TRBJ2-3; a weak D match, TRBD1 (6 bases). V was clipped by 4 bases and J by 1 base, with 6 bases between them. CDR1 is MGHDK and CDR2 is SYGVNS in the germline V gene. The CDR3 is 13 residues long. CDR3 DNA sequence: TGTGCCAGCAGTGGACAGGGCACAGATACGCAGTATTTT. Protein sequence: CASSGQGTDTQYF.

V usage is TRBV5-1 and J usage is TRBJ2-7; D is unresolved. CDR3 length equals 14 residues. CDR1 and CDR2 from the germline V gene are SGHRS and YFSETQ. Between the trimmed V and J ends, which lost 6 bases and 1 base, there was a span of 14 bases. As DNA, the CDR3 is TGCGCCAGCAACCCCCCCGAGGCGTCCTACGAGCAGTACTTC. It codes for CASNPPEASYEQYF.

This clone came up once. CDR3 region: CASSESGGNETQYF. The DNA for the CDR3 is TGCGCCAGCAGTGAGTCAGGGGGCAACGAGACCCAGTACTTC. The rearrangement links TRBV10-1 to TRBJ2-5, with TRBD1 identical over 7 bases. Trimming removed 0 bases from V and 5 bases from J; junction bases left unmatched: 3. The V gene's germline CDR1 is WNHNN and CDR2 SYGVQD (reference sequence). The CDR3 extends over 14 amino acids.

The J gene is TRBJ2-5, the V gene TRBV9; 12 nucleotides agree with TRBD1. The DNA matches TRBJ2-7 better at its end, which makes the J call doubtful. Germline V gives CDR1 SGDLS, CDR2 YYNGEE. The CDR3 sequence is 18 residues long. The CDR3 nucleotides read TGTGCCAGCAGCGTAGACCCCCTTGGGACAGGGGGCAGTTACGAGCAGTACTTC. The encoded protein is CASSVDPLGTGGSYEQYF.

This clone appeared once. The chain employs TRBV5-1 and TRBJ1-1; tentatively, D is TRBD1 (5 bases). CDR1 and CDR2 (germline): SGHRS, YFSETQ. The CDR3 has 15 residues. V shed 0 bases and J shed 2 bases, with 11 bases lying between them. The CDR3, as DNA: TGCGCCAGCAGCTTGGCCGCGGACACAAACACTGAAGCTTTCTTT. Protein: CASSLAADTNTEAFF.

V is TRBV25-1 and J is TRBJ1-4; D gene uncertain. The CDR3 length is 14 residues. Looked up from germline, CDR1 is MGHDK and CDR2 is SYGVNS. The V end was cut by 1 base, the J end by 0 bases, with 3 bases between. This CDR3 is CASSELATNEKLFF. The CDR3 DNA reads TGTGCCAGCAGTGAATTAGCAACTAATGAAAAACTGTTTTTT.